The rows below give T cell receptor beta chains drawn from one sample of a study of blood T cell repertoires in COVID-19. The protocol was immunoSEQ multiplex PCR, while the TCRdb copy is restricted to in-frame clones and leaves out a portion. The sample carries almost 400,000 clones, around 87% recorded once. Material: PBMCs or T cells enriched from blood (not recorded which). The receptors here all came from a woman in her twenties or thirties with acute COVID-19. The CDR3 runs from the conserved cysteine through the conserved F or W. The D gene is left open where the match is weak. For some rows the clone size is stated as once, few or many, or as a class when expanded; others skip it.

D	V	size	J	CDR3	DNA
NA	TRBV29-1	NA	TRBJ2-7	CSVGIGGEDEQYF	TGCAGCGTTGGAATCGGGGGAGAAGATGAGCAGTACTTC
TRBD2	TRBV7-2	NA	TRBJ2-7	CASSPTSGGDEQYF	TGTGCCAGCAGCCCAACTAGCGGGGGTGACGAGCAGTACTTC
NA	TRBV18	NA	TRBJ2-7	CASSRWDAQGGSYEQYF	TGTGCCAGCTCCCGATGGGATGCACAGGGTGGTAGCTACGAGCAGTACTTC
TRBD1	TRBV3-1/TRBV3-2	NA	TRBJ2-5	CASSQDRAGGETQYF	TGTGCCAGCAGCCAAGATCGCGCAGGGGGAGAGACCCAGTACTTC
TRBD1	TRBV29-1	NA	TRBJ1-1	CSVRQRQGNTEAFF	TGCAGCGTCAGACAGCGACAGGGGAACACTGAAGCTTTCTTT
TRBD1	TRBV7-2	NA	TRBJ1-2	CASRIAGTGEYGYTF	TGTGCCAGCAGAATTGCCGGGACAGGGGAATATGGCTACACCTTC
TRBD1	TRBV2	NA	TRBJ1-4	CASRRALGTGNEKLFF	TGTGCCAGCAGACGCGCCCTCGGGACAGGGAATGAAAAACTGTTTTTT
NA	TRBV7-9	once	TRBJ2-7	CASSLGTIARYEQYF	TGTGCCAGCAGCTTAGGCACAATTGCAAGATACGAGCAGTACTTC
NA	TRBV2	NA	TRBJ1-6	CASSAMYNSPLHF	TGTGCCAGCAGTGCAATGTATAATTCACCCCTCCACTTT
TRBD2	TRBV27	NA	TRBJ2-5	CASSLSIPLSSGGRIQETQYF	TGTGCCAGCAGTTTATCCATACCTCTGTCTAGCGGGGGCCGGATCCAAGAGACCCAGTACTTC
TRBD1	TRBV15	NA	TRBJ2-7	CATSSGQGREQYF	TGTGCCACCAGCAGTGGACAGGGGCGCGAGCAGTACTTC
NA	TRBV11-3	NA	TRBJ2-2	CASSSGDTGELFF	TGTGCCAGCAGCTCCGGGGACACCGGGGAGCTGTTTTTT
TRBD1	TRBV7-3	NA	TRBJ1-2	CASSLNRDSQPGYGYTF	TGTGCCAGCAGCCTCAACCGGGACAGCCAGCCGGGTTATGGCTACACCTTC
NA	TRBV15	NA	TRBJ1-2	CATSREISGGANYGYTF	TGTGCCACCAGCAGAGAAATAAGTGGGGGGGCTAACTATGGCTACACCTTC
NA	TRBV19	NA	TRBJ1-2	CASSIAGGYGYTF	TGTGCCAGTAGTATCGCGGGGGGCTATGGCTACACCTTC
NA	TRBV4-3	NA	TRBJ1-2	CASSQLHVTTNYGYTF	TGCGCCAGCAGCCAACTTCACGTTACCACAAACTATGGCTACACCTTC
NA	TRBV6-1	NA	TRBJ2-2	CASSEGGGAGELFF	TGTGCCAGCAGTGAAGGAGGGGGGGCCGGGGAGCTGTTTTTT
TRBD1	TRBV5-1	NA	TRBJ1-2	CASSLDPGQGLYGYTF	TGCGCCAGCAGCTTGGATCCGGGACAGGGGCTCTATGGCTACACCTTC
NA	TRBV6-5	NA	TRBJ2-3	CASRPTGQDTQYF	TGTGCCAGCAGGCCCACAGGGCAAGATACGCAGTATTTT
NA	TRBV9	NA	TRBJ2-3	CASSVEGAGTDTQYF	TGTGCCAGCAGCGTAGAAGGGGCAGGGACAGATACGCAGTATTTT
NA	TRBV30	NA	TRBJ1-6	CAWRARTISGGNSPLHF	TGTGCCTGGAGGGCACGGACTATAAGCGGCGGCAATTCACCCCTCCACTTT
NA	TRBV5-1	NA	TRBJ1-1	CASSLDPGWTEAFF	TGCGCCAGCAGCTTGGATCCAGGTTGGACTGAAGCTTTCTTT
NA	TRBV6-4	NA	TRBJ2-6	CASSPGGANVLTF	TGTGCCAGCAGCCCGGGGGGGGCCAACGTCCTGACTTTC
NA	TRBV3-1/TRBV3-2	NA	TRBJ1-1	CASSHSIEAFF	TGTGCCAGCAGCCATTCTATTGAAGCTTTCTTT